Listed here are 19 T cell receptor beta chains from one sample, sequenced in a study of blood T cell repertoires in COVID-19. Sequencing was performed with immunoSEQ multiplex PCR; in TCRdb, only in-frame clones are kept and a portion is missing. The sample holds under 200,000 clones, 90% seen once. Material for sequencing was peripheral blood. Receptor source: a man aged 50-60 years with acute or convalescent COVID-19.

This CDR3 is CASSEPGLAGSTGELFF. The CDR3 DNA is TGCGCCAGCAGTGAGCCTGGACTAGCGGGAAGCACCGGGGAGCTGTTTTTT. The V and J genes are TRBV10-1 and TRBJ2-2; the match to TRBD2 covers 12 bases. The CDR3 covers 17 residues. The V gene's germline CDR1 is WNHNN and CDR2 SYGVQD (reference sequence). Unmatched junction bases numbered 5, after V lost 2 bases and J lost 4 bases.

The chain has TRBV28 and TRBJ1-6, with TRBD1 identical over 8 bases. V was pared by 3 bases and J by 11 bases, with 9 bases of the junction left unmatched. Germline-derived CDR1 and CDR2 are MDHEN and SYDVKM. The CDR3 is 15 residues long. CDR3 nucleotides: TGTGCCAGCAGTTTTTGGCCGACAGGGGAGGCACCCCTCCACTTT. Its protein is CASSFWPTGEAPLHF.

This chain connects TRBV19 to TRBJ2-1; TRBD2 matches 8 bases. CDR3 length equals 17 residues. Germline values: CDR1 LNHDA, CDR2 SQIVND (reference sequence). V lost 3 bases, J lost 0 bases, and 7 bases stayed unmatched. CDR3 in amino acids: CASSIRAGESSYNEQFF. In nucleotides, the CDR3 is TGTGCCAGTAGTATTCGAGCGGGGGAAAGCTCCTACAATGAGCAGTTCTTC.

The chain has TRBV18 and TRBJ2-5; D may be TRBD1 (5 bases). The germline CDR1 and CDR2 sequences are KGHSH and LQKENI. Trimming cost V 3 bases and J 2 bases, with 10 bases left between them. The CDR3 contains 14 residues. This chain's CDR3 is CASSPQTGQETQYF. CDR3 DNA: TGTGCCAGCTCACCTCAAACAGGTCAAGAGACCCAGTACTTC.

This clone was counted once. Here the CDR3 DNA reads TGTGCCAGCAGCCCCGGGACAGGGGGGACGGTGGAGACCCAGTACTTC. The encoded protein is CASSPGTGGTVETQYF. The chain uses TRBV11-3 and TRBJ2-5; TRBD1 matches 11 bases. The CDR3 runs to 16 residues. CDR1 and CDR2 (germline): SGHNT, YENEEA. The V and J ends lost 5 bases and 5 bases, in that order; junction bases with no gene match: 10.

The chain is built from TRBV27 and TRBJ2-7; 7 bases fit TRBD2. Germline V gene sequence: CDR1 MNHEY, CDR2 SMNVEV (reference sequence). The CDR3 consists of 14 residues. J lost 5 bases, V lost 4 bases, and 8 bases had no gene match. The CDR3 protein is CASSSGPAGDEQYF. The CDR3 DNA reads TGTGCCAGCAGTTCCGGGCCGGCGGGGGACGAGCAGTACTTC.

V usage is TRBV9 and J usage is TRBJ2-7; a weak D match, TRBD2 (5 bases). The ends were cut back, 0 bases at V and 3 bases at J, with 10 bases in the middle. The CDR3 contains 14 residues. Germline V lookup: CDR1 SGDLS, CDR2 YYNGEE. The DNA for the CDR3 is TGTGCCAGCAGCGTAGACGAGGGAAACTACGAGCAGTACTTC. This gives the protein CASSVDEGNYEQYF.

The V call is TRBV28, the J call TRBJ2-3, with 9 bases lining up with TRBD2. CDR1 is MDHEN and CDR2 is SYDVKM in the germline V gene. The CDR3 is made up of 16 amino acids. V gave up 3 bases and J gave up 4 bases; unmatched junction bases: 8. DNA for the CDR3: TGTGCCAGCAGTTTCCCTGGCGGGGGGGGATCAGATACGCAGTATTTT. This translates into CASSFPGGGGSDTQYF.

This clone was counted a few times. The chain combines TRBV5-1 with TRBJ1-6, with D perhaps matching TRBD1 (6 bases). CDR1 and CDR2 from the germline V gene are SGHRS and YFSETQ. The CDR3 runs to 18 residues. With 0 bases removed from V and 3 bases from J, the gap between germline ends came to 16 bases. The CDR3: CASSLDSRWTVYNSPLHF. In DNA form, the CDR3 reads TGCGCCAGCAGCTTGGATTCCCGTTGGACAGTCTATAATTCACCCCTCCACTTT.

This chain uses TRBV7-6 with TRBJ1-3; D not certain. Trimming removed 8 bases from V and 2 bases from J, with 16 bases in between. Germline lookup yields CDR1 SGHVS and CDR2 FNYEAQ. The CDR3 totals 15 residues. The CDR3 reads CASAPGRVAGNTIYF. The CDR3 DNA reads TGTGCCAGCGCTCCTGGGAGGGTAGCTGGAAACACCATATATTTT.

The V call is TRBV6-5, the J call TRBJ2-6; TRBD1 is a possible D gene (5 bases). The V gene's germline CDR1 is MNHEY and CDR2 SVGAGI. The V end lost 6 bases, the J end lost 2 bases, and 11 bases lay between the germline ends. The CDR3 is 15 residues long. CDR3 sequence: CASSRRTTGANVLTF. DNA of the CDR3: TGTGCCAGCAGCCGCCGGACAACTGGGGCCAACGTCCTGACTTTC.

This clone is a singleton in its sample. This chain connects TRBV7-9 to TRBJ2-3; 11 bases align to TRBD2. V lost 5 bases to trimming and J lost 1 base; unmatched junction nucleotides: 2. The CDR3 loop spans 15 amino acids. Germline assignment: CDR1 SEHNR and CDR2 FQNEAQ (reference sequence). CDR3 nucleotide sequence: TGTGCCAGCAGCCTACTAGCGGGGGGCACAGATACGCAGTATTTT. This codes for CASSLLAGGTDTQYF.

Comment on this clone: One junction end does not reproduce the germline sequence, and a read error may be involved. The J gene is TRBJ1-2, the V gene TRBV2; D not certain. This CDR3 has 16 residues. CDR1 is SNHLY and CDR2 is FYNNEI in the germline V gene. The CDR3 DNA is TGTGCCAGCAGGGAAGAAATTAAGGAGGTAGCGAATGGCTACACCTTC. Its translation: CASREEIKEVANGYTF. Using reference TRBV2 and TRBJ1-2 for the parts outside the CDR3, the full variable domain is EPEVTQTPSHQVTQMGQEVILRCVPISNHLYFYWYRQILGQKVEFLVSFYNNEISEKSEIFDDQFSVERPDGSNFTLKIRSTKLEDSAMYFCASREEIKEVANGYTFGSGTRLTVV.

In its sample, this clone was seen once. The chain has TRBV5-1 and TRBJ2-2; possible D gene TRBD2, 5 bases. CDR3 length: 13 amino acids. The germline V gene encodes CDR1 SGHRS and CDR2 YFSETQ. V gave up 0 bases and J gave up 9 bases, with 9 bases separating them. As DNA, the CDR3 is TGCGCCAGCAGCTTGGCCGGGGAATGGGAGCTGTTTTTT. Its translation: CASSLAGEWELFF.

This clone occurred a few times. V and J are TRBV7-9 and TRBJ2-4; 8 positions match TRBD1. The CDR3 sequence is 13 residues long. Germline CDR1 and CDR2: SEHNR and FQNEAQ (reference sequence). V shed 4 bases, J shed 7 bases, and the junction held 3 bases outside the gene matches. The CDR3 sequence is CASSSQGANIQYF. As DNA, the CDR3 is TGTGCCAGCAGCTCCCAGGGGGCGAACATTCAGTACTTC.

The V call is TRBV19, the J call TRBJ2-1; the D gene is possibly TRBD2 (6 bases). The V and J ends lost 4 bases and 3 bases respectively, with 13 bases between them. The CDR3 runs 15 residues. The germline V gene has CDR1 LNHDA and CDR2 SQIVND (reference sequence). CDR3 bases: TGTGCCAGTAGTAACACGGGAGTCTACTACAATGAGCAGTTCTTC. It codes for CASSNTGVYYNEQFF.

The V and J genes are TRBV14 and TRBJ2-2; D perhaps matches TRBD2 (5 bases). The CDR3 runs to 18 residues. V was cut by 0 bases and J by 7 bases, with 21 bases left in between. In germline, CDR1 is SGHDN, CDR2 FVKESK. The CDR3, as DNA: TGTGCCAGCAGCCAAGAAGGCCCTAGGGCTAGCTGGGGCGGGGAGCTGTTTTTT. This codes for CASSQEGPRASWGGELFF.

The chain employs TRBV11-2 and TRBJ2-7; TRBD2 agrees at 15 bases. This CDR3 region has 15 residues. Germline V CDR1 and CDR2: SGHAT, FQNNGV. V gave up 6 bases and J gave up 7 bases; unmatched junction bases: 7. The DNA for the CDR3 is TGTGCCAGCAGGTCTCCCGGGACTAGCGGGAGGGAGCAGTACTTC. Protein sequence: CASRSPGTSGREQYF.

The rearrangement uses TRBV24-1 and TRBJ1-5; perhaps TRBD1 as D (5 bases). Germline V gene data show CDR1 as KGHDR and CDR2 as SFDVKD. The germline V and J ends were trimmed by 5 bases and 0 bases, with 28 bases remaining between them. The CDR3 spans 21 residues. In DNA, the CDR3 is TGTGCCACCAGTGGGGAGACGGTGGGCGGGACGGAGAAAAATAGCAATCAGCCCCAGCATTTT. Protein: CATSGETVGGTEKNSNQPQHF.